These T cell receptor beta chains were read from a single sample in a study of beta chain features in type 1 diabetes. Sequenced by immunoSEQ multiplex PCR; TCRdb stores in-frame clones only, minus some. Among 500,000 to 850,000 clones listed, over 12% were seen once. Sample: naive CD4+ T cells from blood. Receptors were obtained from a man between 18 and 35 years old with type 1 diabetes. CDR3s include the opening cysteine and the closing phenylalanine or tryptophan. The D gene is left open where the match is weak. Size tells how often a clone was seen (once, few, many) or the class of an expanded clone, and some rows leave it out.

abundance,j_gene,d_gene,v_gene,CDR3aa,CDR3nt
NA,TRBJ1-1,NA,TRBV5-6,CASSLRGLGTEAFF,TGTGCCAGCAGCTTGCGGGGCTTGGGCACTGAAGCTTTCTTT
few,TRBJ2-5,TRBD2,TRBV5-6,CASSRRTSGRRSETQYF,TGTGCCAGCAGCCGAAGGACTAGCGGGAGAAGGTCCGAGACCCAGTACTTC
few,TRBJ1-2,NA,TRBV7-2,CASSVYKLSPGREGYTF,TGTGCCAGCAGCGTATATAAACTTAGCCCCGGCAGGGAAGGCTACACCTTC
NA,TRBJ2-2,TRBD1,TRBV9,CASSVLTGDAGELFF,TGTGCCAGCAGCGTACTGACAGGGGATGCCGGGGAGCTGTTTTTT
NA,TRBJ2-5,NA,TRBV16,CASSHSAGTTKETQYF,TGTGCCAGCAGCCACTCGGCCGGGACCACGAAGGAGACCCAGTACTTC
NA,TRBJ2-5,TRBD2,TRBV5-1,CASSLRLAGEETQYF,TGCGCCAGCAGCTTACGACTAGCGGGGGAAGAGACCCAGTACTTC
NA,TRBJ2-7,NA,TRBV7-8,CASSFLNPGHPYEQYF,TGTGCCAGCAGCTTCCTAAATCCGGGACACCCCTACGAGCAGTACTTC
few,TRBJ1-2,TRBD1,TRBV5-1,CASSLTGGKANYGYTF,TGCGCCAGCAGCTTGACAGGGGGCAAAGCTAACTATGGCTACACCTTC
NA,TRBJ2-7,NA,TRBV4-1,CASSQALASSYEQYF,TGCGCCAGCAGCCAAGCTCTGGCCAGCTCCTACGAGCAGTACTTC
NA,TRBJ1-2,NA,TRBV6-6,CASSTGVHGGYTF,TGTGCCAGCAGCACCGGGGTCCATGGGGGCTACACCTTC
few,TRBJ2-3,TRBD1,TRBV5-1,CASASGTGETDTQYF,TGCGCCAGCGCCTCTGGGACAGGGGAGACAGATACGCAGTATTTT
few,TRBJ2-4,NA,TRBV11-2,CASSSVKGQVNIQYF,TGTGCCAGCAGCTCAGTTAAGGGGCAAGTTAACATTCAGTACTTC
few,TRBJ1-4,TRBD1,TRBV30,CAFTSGTATEKLFF,TGTGCCTTTACCTCCGGGACAGCGACCGAAAAACTGTTTTTT
NA,TRBJ1-2,NA,TRBV18,CASSPDTGYGYTF,TGTGCCAGCTCCCCAGACACAGGGTATGGCTACACCTTC
few,TRBJ2-7,NA,TRBV5-1,CASTKGPYEQYF,TGCGCCAGCACGAAGGGTCCGTACGAGCAGTACTTC
few,TRBJ2-1,TRBD2,TRBV29-1,CSMVKGGRNEQFF,TGCAGCATGGTCAAGGGCGGGAGGAATGAGCAGTTCTTC
NA,TRBJ2-1,NA,TRBV15,CATPTRTTGRNEQFF,TGTGCCACCCCAACTAGGACTACGGGGCGTAATGAGCAGTTCTTC
few,TRBJ1-2,TRBD1,TRBV6-5,CASSSDRVYGYTF,TGTGCCAGCAGCTCGGACAGGGTCTATGGCTACACCTTC
few,TRBJ1-5,NA,TRBV21-1,CASSHRGNQPQHF,TGTGCCAGCAGTCACCGTGGCAATCAGCCCCAGCATTTT
NA,TRBJ2-3,NA,TRBV4-3,CASSQGAWSTDTQYF,TGCGCCAGCAGCCAAGGGGCGTGGAGCACAGATACGCAGTATTTT
NA,TRBJ1-2,TRBD1,TRBV2,CASKGQTYGYTF,TGTGCCAGCAAGGGACAGACCTATGGCTACACCTTC
NA,TRBJ2-7,NA,TRBV20-1,CSARANEQYF,TGCAGTGCTAGAGCTAACGAGCAGTACTTC
NA,TRBJ2-3,TRBD2,TRBV27,CASSLKFSPSGESHTQYF,TGTGCCAGCAGTTTAAAGTTCTCTCCCAGCGGGGAATCACATACGCAGTATTTT
few,TRBJ2-3,TRBD2,TRBV19,CASSQELAVTDTQYF,TGTGCCAGTAGCCAGGAGCTAGCGGTCACAGATACGCAGTATTTT
few,TRBJ2-7,NA,TRBV21-1,CASRDPGAYEQYF,TGTGCCAGTAGGGACCCAGGCGCCTACGAGCAGTACTTC